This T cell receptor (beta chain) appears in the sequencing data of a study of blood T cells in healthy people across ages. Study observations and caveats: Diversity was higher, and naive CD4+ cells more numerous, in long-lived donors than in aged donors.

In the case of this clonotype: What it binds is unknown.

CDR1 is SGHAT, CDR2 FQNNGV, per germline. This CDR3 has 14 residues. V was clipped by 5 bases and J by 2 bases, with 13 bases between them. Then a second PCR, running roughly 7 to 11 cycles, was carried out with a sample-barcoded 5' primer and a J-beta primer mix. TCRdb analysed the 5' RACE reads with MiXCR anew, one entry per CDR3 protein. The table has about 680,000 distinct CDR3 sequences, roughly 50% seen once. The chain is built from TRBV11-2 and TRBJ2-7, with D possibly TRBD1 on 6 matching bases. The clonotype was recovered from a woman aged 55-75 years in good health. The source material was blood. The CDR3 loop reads CASSPLDRPYEQYF. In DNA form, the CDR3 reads TGTGCCAGCAGCCCCCTGGACAGACCCTACGAGCAGTACTTC.